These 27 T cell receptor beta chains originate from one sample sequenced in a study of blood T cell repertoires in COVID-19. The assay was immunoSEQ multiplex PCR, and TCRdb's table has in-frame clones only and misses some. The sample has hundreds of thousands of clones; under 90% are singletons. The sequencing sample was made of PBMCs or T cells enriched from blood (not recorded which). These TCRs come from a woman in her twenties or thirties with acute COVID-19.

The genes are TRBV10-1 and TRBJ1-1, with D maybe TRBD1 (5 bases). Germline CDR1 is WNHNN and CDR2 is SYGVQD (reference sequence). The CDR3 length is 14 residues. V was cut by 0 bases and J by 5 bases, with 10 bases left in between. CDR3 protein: CASSESTQGTEAFF. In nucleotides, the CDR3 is TGCGCCAGCAGTGAGTCGACTCAGGGTACTGAAGCTTTCTTT.

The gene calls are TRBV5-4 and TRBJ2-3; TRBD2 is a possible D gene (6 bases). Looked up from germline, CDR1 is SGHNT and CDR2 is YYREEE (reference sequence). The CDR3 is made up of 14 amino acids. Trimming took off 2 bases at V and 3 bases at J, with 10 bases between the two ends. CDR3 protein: CASSFAGGTDTQYF. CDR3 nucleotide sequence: TGTGCCAGCAGCTTCGCTGGGGGGACAGATACGCAGTATTTT.

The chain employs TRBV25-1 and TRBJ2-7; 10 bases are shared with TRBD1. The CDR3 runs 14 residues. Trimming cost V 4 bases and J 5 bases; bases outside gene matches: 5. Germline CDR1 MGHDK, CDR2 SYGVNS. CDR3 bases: TGTGCCAGCAGTGCGGGACAGGGGTTACACGAGCAGTACTTC. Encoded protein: CASSAGQGLHEQYF.

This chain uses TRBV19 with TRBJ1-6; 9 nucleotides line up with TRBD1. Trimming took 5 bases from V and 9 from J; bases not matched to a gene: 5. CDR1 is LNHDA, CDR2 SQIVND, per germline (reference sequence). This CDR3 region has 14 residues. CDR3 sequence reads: CASSRPDRGSPLHF. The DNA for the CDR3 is TGTGCCAGTAGTCGCCCGGACAGGGGTTCACCCCTCCACTTT. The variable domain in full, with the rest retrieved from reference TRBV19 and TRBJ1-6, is DGGITQSPKYLFRKEGQNVTLSCEQNLNHDAMYWYRQDPGQGLRLIYYSQIVNDFQKGDIAEGYSVSREKKESFPLTVTSAQKNPTAFYLCASSRPDRGSPLHFGNGTRLTVT.

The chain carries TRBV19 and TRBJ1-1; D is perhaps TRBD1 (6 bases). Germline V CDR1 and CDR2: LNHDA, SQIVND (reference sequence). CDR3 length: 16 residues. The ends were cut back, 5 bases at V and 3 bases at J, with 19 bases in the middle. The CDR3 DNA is TGTGCCAGTAGTCTTGGACAGTCCCCCTCGGACACTGAAGCTTTCTTT. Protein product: CASSLGQSPSDTEAFF.

CDR3 in amino acids: CASSESRVDGYTF. CDR3 nucleotide sequence: TGTGCCAGCAGTGAAAGCAGGGTAGATGGCTACACCTTC. This sequence joins TRBV2 and TRBJ1-2; D possibly corresponds to TRBD1 (5 bases). The CDR3 is 13 residues long. V lost 2 bases, J lost 6 bases, and 10 bases lay in between. CDR1 SNHLY and CDR2 FYNNEI come from the germline V gene.

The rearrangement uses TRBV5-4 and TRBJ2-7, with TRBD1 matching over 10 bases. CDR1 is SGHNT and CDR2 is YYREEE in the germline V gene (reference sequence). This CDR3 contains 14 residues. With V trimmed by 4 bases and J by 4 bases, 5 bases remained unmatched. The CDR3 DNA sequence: TGTGCCAGCAGCCGTGGACAGGGGGATTACGAGCAGTACTTC. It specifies CASSRGQGDYEQYF.

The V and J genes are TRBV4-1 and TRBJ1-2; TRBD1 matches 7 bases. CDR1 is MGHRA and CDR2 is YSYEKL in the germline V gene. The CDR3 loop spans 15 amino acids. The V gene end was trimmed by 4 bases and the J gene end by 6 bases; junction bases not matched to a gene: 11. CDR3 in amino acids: CASSPIQGQFHGYTF. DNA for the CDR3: TGCGCCAGCAGCCCAATCCAGGGACAGTTTCATGGCTACACCTTC.

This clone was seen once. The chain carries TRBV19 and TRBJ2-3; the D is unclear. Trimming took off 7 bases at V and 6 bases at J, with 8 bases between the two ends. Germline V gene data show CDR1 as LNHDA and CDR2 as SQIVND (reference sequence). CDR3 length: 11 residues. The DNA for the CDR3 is TGTGCCAGTATTTATGCGGATACGCAGTATTTT. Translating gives CASIYADTQYF.

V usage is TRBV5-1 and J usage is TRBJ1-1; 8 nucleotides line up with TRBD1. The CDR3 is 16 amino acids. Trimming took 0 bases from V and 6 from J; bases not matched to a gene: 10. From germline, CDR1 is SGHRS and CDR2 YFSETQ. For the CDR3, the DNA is TGCGCCAGCAGCTTGGCGCCAGGGGGCGAGCCTCCTGAAGCTTTCTTT. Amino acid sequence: CASSLAPGGEPPEAFF. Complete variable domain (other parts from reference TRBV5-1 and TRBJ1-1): KAGVTQTPRYLIKTRGQQVTLSCSPISGHRSVSWYQQTPGQGLQFLFEYFSETQRNKGNFPGRFSGRQFSNSRSEMNVSTLELGDSALYLCASSLAPGGEPPEAFFGQGTRLTVV.

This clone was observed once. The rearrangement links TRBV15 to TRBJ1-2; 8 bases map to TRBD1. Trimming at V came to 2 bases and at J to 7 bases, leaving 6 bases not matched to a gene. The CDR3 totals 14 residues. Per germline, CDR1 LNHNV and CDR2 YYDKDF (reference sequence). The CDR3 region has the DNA TGTGCCACCAGCAGATCGGACAGGGAAGGTGGCTACACCTTC. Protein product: CATSRSDREGGYTF.

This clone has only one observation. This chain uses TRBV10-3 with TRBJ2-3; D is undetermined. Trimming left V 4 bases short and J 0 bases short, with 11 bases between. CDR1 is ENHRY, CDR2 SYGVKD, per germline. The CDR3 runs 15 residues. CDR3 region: CAISVGGSSTDTQYF. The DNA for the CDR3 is TGTGCCATCAGTGTCGGCGGTTCTAGCACAGATACGCAGTATTTT.

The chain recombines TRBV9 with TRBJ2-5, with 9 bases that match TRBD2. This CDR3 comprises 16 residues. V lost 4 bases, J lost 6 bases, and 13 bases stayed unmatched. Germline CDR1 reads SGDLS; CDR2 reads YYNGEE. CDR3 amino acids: CASSPRLAAGRKTQYF. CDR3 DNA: TGTGCCAGCAGCCCACGACTAGCGGCGGGCAGGAAGACCCAGTACTTC.

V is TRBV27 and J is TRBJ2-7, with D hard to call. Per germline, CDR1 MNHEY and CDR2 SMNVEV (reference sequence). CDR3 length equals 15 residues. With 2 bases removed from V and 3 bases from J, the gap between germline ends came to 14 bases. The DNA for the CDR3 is TGTGCCAGCAGTTTAATCCCCCCTTCAGGCTACGAGCAGTACTTC. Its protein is CASSLIPPSGYEQYF.

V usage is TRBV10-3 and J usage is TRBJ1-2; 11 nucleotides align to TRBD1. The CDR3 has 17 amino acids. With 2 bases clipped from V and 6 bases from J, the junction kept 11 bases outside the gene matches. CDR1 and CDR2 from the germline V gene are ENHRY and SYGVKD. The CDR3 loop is CAISEPRTGGSIDGYTF. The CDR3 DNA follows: TGTGCCATCAGTGAGCCCCGGACAGGGGGCTCAATTGATGGCTACACCTTC.

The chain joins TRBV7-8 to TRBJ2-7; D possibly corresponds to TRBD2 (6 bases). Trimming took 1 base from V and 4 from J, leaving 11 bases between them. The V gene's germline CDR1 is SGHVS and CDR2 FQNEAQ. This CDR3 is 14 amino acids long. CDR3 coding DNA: TGTGCCAGCAGCTTAGTTCCGGGGGTGTACGAGCAGTACTTC. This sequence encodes CASSLVPGVYEQYF.

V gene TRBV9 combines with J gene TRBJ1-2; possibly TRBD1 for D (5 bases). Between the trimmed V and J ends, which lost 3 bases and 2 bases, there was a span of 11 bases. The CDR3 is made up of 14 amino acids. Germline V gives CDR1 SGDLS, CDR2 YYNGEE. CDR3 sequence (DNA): TGTGCCAGCAGCGGAGAGTCAGGGAACTATGGCTACACCTTC. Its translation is CASSGESGNYGYTF.

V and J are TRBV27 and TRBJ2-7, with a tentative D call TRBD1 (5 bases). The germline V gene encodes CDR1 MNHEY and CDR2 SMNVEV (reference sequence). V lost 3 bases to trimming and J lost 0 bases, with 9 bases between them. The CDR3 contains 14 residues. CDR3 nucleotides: TGTGCCAGCAGTTTGGGGCGATACTCCTACGAGCAGTACTTC. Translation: CASSLGRYSYEQYF.

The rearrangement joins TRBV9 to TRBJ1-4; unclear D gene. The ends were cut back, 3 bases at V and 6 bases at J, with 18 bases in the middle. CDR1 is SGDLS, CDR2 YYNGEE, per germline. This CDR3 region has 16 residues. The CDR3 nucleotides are TGTGCCAGCAGCGGTCAAAGGTACAAAGAGGATGAAAAACTGTTTTTT. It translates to CASSGQRYKEDEKLFF.

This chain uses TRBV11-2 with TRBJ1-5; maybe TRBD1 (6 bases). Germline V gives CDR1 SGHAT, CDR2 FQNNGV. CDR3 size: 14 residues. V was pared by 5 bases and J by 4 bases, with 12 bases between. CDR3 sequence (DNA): TGTGCCAGCAGCCAACAGGGTATTAATCAGCCCCAGCATTTT. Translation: CASSQQGINQPQHF.

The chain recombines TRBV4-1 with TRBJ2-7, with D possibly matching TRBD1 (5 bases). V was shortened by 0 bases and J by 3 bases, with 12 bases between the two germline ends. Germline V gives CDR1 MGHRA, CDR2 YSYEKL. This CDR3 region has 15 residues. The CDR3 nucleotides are TGCGCCAGCAGCCAAGAATGGGGCGGAAACTACGAGCAGTACTTC. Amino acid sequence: CASSQEWGGNYEQYF.

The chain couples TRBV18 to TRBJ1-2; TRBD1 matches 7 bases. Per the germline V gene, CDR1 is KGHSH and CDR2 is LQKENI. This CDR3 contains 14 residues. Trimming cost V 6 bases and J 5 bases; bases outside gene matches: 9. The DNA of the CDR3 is TGTGCCAGCTCCCCCGGCCAGGGGGATTATGGCTACACCTTC. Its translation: CASSPGQGDYGYTF.

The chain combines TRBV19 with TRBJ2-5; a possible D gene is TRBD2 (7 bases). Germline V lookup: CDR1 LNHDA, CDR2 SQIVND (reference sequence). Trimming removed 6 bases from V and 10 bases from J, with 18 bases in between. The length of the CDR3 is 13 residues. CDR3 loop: CASSGGRGSNQYF. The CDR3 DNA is TGTGCCAGTAGCGGGGGGCGTGGAAGCAACCAGTACTTC.

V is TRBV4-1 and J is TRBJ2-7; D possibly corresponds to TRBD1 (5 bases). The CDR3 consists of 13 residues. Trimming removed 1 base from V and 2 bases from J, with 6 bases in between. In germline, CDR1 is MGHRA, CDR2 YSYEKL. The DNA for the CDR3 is TGCGCCAGCAGCCAAGGACAGACCTACGAGCAGTACTTC. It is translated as CASSQGQTYEQYF.

CDR3 sequence (DNA): TGCAGCGTTGGCGTACCGGACAGGGGGAGATTTTCCGCAGATACGCAGTATTTT. Translation gives CSVGVPDRGRFSADTQYF. J is TRBJ2-3 and V is TRBV29-1; 10 positions agree with TRBD1. The germline CDR1 and CDR2 sequences are SQVTM and ANQGSEA. The junction had 17 bases not matched to a gene; V was cut back by 4 bases and J by 4 bases. The CDR3 consists of 18 residues.

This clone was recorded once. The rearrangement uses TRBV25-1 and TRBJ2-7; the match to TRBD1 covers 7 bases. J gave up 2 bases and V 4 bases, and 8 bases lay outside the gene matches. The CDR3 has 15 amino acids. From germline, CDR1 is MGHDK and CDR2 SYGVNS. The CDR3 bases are TGTGCCAGCAGTGGAGGGACAGCCTGGACCTACGAGCAGTACTTC. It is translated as CASSGGTAWTYEQYF.

DNA of the CDR3: TGTGCCAGCAGGATGGGGGGGTACGATGAGCAGTTCTTC. Protein product: CASRMGGYDEQFF. This rearrangement joins TRBV27 to TRBJ2-1; 7 positions agree with TRBD2. The CDR3 has 13 amino acids. Germline V gene data show CDR1 as MNHEY and CDR2 as SMNVEV (reference sequence). V shed 6 bases, J shed 8 bases, and the junction held 7 bases outside the gene matches.